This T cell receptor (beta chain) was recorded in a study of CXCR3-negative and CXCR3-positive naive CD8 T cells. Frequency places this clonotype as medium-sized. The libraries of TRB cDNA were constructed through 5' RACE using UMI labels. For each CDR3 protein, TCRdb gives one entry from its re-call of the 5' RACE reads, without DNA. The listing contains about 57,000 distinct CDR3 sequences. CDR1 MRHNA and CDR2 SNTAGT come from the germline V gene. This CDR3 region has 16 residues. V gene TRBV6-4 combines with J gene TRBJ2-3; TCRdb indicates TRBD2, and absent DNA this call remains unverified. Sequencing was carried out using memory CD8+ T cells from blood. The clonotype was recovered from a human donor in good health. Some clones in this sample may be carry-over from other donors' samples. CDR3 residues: CASSDSSGSGTDTQYF.